One and the same sample provided the 27 T cell receptor beta chains below, sequenced in a study of CD8 T cells in Susac syndrome. Random hexamers were used to reverse transcribe an amount of about 0.5 to 1 ug RNA. In TCRdb, the immunoSEQ multiplex PCR reads were re-called with MiXCR into one record per CDR3 protein. The sample lists around 56,000 distinct CDR3 sequences, around nine tenths occurring once. The material sequenced was CD8+ T cells from PBMCs. The receptors derive from a human donor in good health.

The table lists this clonotype with a count of one. The chain has TRBV5-1 and TRBJ2-5, with 8 bases lining up with TRBD1. CDR1 SGHRS and CDR2 YFSETQ come from the germline V gene. CDR3 size: 15 residues. J lost 4 bases, V lost 7 bases, and 12 bases had no gene match. CDR3 coding DNA: TGCGCCAGCTGTATCACAGGGGGAATAGTAGAGACCCAGTACTTC. Protein: CASCITGGIVETQYF.

The gene calls are TRBV12-3 or TRBV12-4 and TRBJ2-1; D gene uncertain. The CDR3 extends over 13 amino acids. The V end was cut by 10 bases, the J end by 6 bases, with 16 bases between. CDR3 DNA sequence: TGTGCCACCCATCTCTTTGAATCCAATGAGCAGTTCTTC. Its protein is CATHLFESNEQFF.

This sequence joins TRBV9 and TRBJ2-5, with TRBD1 matching 10 bases. J was trimmed by 1 base and V by 4 bases; bases with no gene match: 7. The CDR3 loop spans 16 amino acids. CDR1 is SGDLS and CDR2 is YYNGEE in the germline V gene. Here the CDR3 reads CASSIWDRGGQETQYF. The CDR3 DNA reads as TGTGCCAGCAGCATATGGGACAGGGGAGGCCAAGAGACCCAGTACTTC.

CDR3 DNA: TGCAGCGTTCTAGGACCAGCGGGAGATACGCAGTATTTT. It specifies CSVLGPAGDTQYF. The chain combines TRBV29-1 with TRBJ2-3; TRBD2 is a possible D gene (6 bases). V was shortened by 5 bases and J by 5 bases, with 14 bases between the two germline ends. The CDR3 consists of 13 residues. Germline V gene sequence: CDR1 SQVTM, CDR2 ANQGSEA.

CDR3 sequence (DNA): TGTGCCAGCAGTCTTGAGGGAAGTTGGAACACAGATACGCAGTATTTT. This codes for CASSLEGSWNTDTQYF. The chain carries TRBV12-3 or TRBV12-4 and TRBJ2-3; maybe TRBD2 (5 bases). The CDR3 covers 16 residues. V lost 5 bases and J lost 2, with 17 bases in between.

The V gene is TRBV27, the J gene TRBJ1-4; possibly TRBD1 for D (5 bases). CDR1 is MNHEY, CDR2 SMNVEV, per germline (reference sequence). V lost 7 bases, J lost 0 bases, and 9 bases lay in between. The CDR3 is made up of 14 amino acids. The DNA for the CDR3 is TGTGCCAGCAAAGGGGAAGCAACTAATGAAAAACTGTTTTTT. Translated: CASKGEATNEKLFF.

The chain is built from TRBV27 and TRBJ2-5; TRBD2 aligns across 10 bases. Germline V lookup: CDR1 MNHEY, CDR2 SMNVEV (reference sequence). The CDR3 loop spans 15 amino acids. Trimming cost V 5 bases and J 1 base; bases outside gene matches: 4. The CDR3 DNA is TGTGCCAGCAGTCCGCGGACTAGCGGCCAAGAGACCCAGTACTTC. It codes for CASSPRTSGQETQYF.

V and J are TRBV7-9 and TRBJ2-2; D gene unclear. The CDR3 sequence is 16 residues long. V was cut by 4 bases and J by 7 bases, with 19 bases left in between. Looked up from germline, CDR1 is SEHNR and CDR2 is FQNEAQ (reference sequence). The CDR3 spells CASSSPTQGKGGELFF. The CDR3 DNA sequence: TGTGCCAGCAGCTCCCCTACCCAAGGGAAGGGCGGGGAGCTGTTTTTT.

In this sample, this clonotype turned up once. The V gene is TRBV14, the J gene TRBJ2-5; the D is unclear. Germline assignment: CDR1 SGHDN and CDR2 FVKESK. The germline V and J ends were trimmed by 0 bases and 10 bases, with 12 bases remaining between them. There are 13 residues in the CDR3. The CDR3 region has the DNA TGTGCCAGCAGCCAAGATCTTGGGTATGACCAGTACTTC. Residues: CASSQDLGYDQYF. The variable domain in full, completed from reference TRBV14 and TRBJ2-5, reads EAGVTQFPSHSVIEKGQTVTLRCDPISGHDNLYWYRRVMGKEIKFLLHFVKESKQDESGMPNNRFLAERTGGTYSTLKVQPAELEDSGVYFCASSQDLGYDQYFGPGTRLLVL.

The chain has TRBV29-1 and TRBJ2-1; D gene unclear. The germline CDR1 and CDR2 sequences are SQVTM and ANQGSEA. The V and J ends lost 0 bases and 8 bases respectively, with 17 bases between them. The CDR3 consists of 15 residues. CDR3 nucleotide sequence: TGCAGCGTTGAAGAACGGCGTCGCTTTTTCGATGAGCAGTTCTTC. Translated: CSVEERRRFFDEQFF.

The chain is built from TRBV7-9 and TRBJ1-2, with D perhaps TRBD1 (6 bases). Trimming cost V 8 bases and J 4 bases, with 17 bases left between them. CDR1 is SEHNR, CDR2 FQNEAQ, per germline (reference sequence). This CDR3 contains 14 residues. Here the CDR3 reads CASQGREGLYGYTF. The CDR3 DNA is TGTGCCAGCCAGGGGCGAGAGGGCCTCTATGGCTACACCTTC.

The rearrangement links TRBV6-5 to TRBJ1-6; a weak D match, TRBD1 (5 bases). CDR1 is MNHEY and CDR2 is SVGAGI in the germline V gene. This CDR3 has 15 amino acids. Trimming cost V 5 bases and J 6 bases, with 14 bases left between them. The CDR3 DNA reads as TGTGCCAGCAGTATTCAACAGGCCGGTAATTCACCCCTCCACTTT. It translates to CASSIQQAGNSPLHF.

The chain is built from TRBV12-5 and TRBJ2-5; 8 nucleotides agree with TRBD1. This CDR3 spans 16 amino acids. V dropped 3 bases and J dropped 3; count of bases not matched to a gene: 9. CDR1 LGHNT and CDR2 FRNRAP come from the germline V gene. The CDR3 spells CASGFPRGQGEETQYF. In nucleotides, the CDR3 is TGTGCTAGTGGTTTTCCTCGCGGACAGGGAGAAGAGACCCAGTACTTC.

V usage is TRBV27 and J usage is TRBJ2-4; D gene ambiguous. The V gene's germline CDR1 is MNHEY and CDR2 SMNVEV (reference sequence). The V and J ends lost 8 bases and 0 bases respectively, with 8 bases between them. The CDR3 is 13 amino acids. CDR3 DNA: TGTGCCAGCGCGGTAGAAGCCAAAAACATTCAGTACTTC. This encodes CASAVEAKNIQYF.

Only one count was recorded for this clonotype. The chain combines TRBV15 with TRBJ1-6; weak D call: TRBD1 (5 bases). The germline V gene has CDR1 LNHNV and CDR2 YYDKDF (reference sequence). V shed 1 base and J shed 7 bases, with 11 bases lying between them. The CDR3 covers 15 residues. CDR3 in DNA: TGTGCCACCAGCAGAGTCAGGGCGCGCAATTCACCCCTCCACTTT. Translating gives CATSRVRARNSPLHF.

The chain employs TRBV5-6 and TRBJ1-2; 8 nucleotides align to TRBD1. Germline CDR1 SGHDT, CDR2 YYEEEE. The CDR3 has 14 amino acids. Trimming took 4 bases from V and 4 from J; bases not matched to a gene: 6. The CDR3 nucleotides are TGTGCCAGCAGCCCGACAGGGGTCGGCTATGGCTACACCTTC. Its protein product is CASSPTGVGYGYTF. The whole variable domain, remainder taken from reference TRBV5-6 and TRBJ1-2, is DAGVTQSPTHLIKTRGQQVTLRCSPKSGHDTVSWYQQALGQGPQFIFQYYEEEERQRGNFPDRFSGHQFPNYSSELNVNALLLGDSALYLCASSPTGVGYGYTFGSGTRLTVV.

The chain is built from TRBV5-6 and TRBJ2-7; D may correspond to TRBD1 or TRBD2 (5 bases each). The V gene's germline CDR1 is SGHDT and CDR2 YYEEEE. Trimming took 1 base from V and 6 from J, leaving 8 bases between them. CDR3 length: 12 amino acids. This CDR3 is CASSLSGGEQYF. CDR3 coding DNA: TGTGCCAGCAGCTTGTCTGGGGGCGAGCAGTACTTC.

The CDR3 loop is CSVIGGVNTEAFF. The CDR3 coding sequence is TGCAGCGTTATCGGTGGTGTGAACACTGAAGCTTTCTTT. The V and J genes are TRBV29-1 and TRBJ1-1; no clear D. The V and J ends lost 5 bases and 0 bases respectively, with 10 bases between them. Germline loops: CDR1 SQVTM, CDR2 ANQGSEA. This CDR3 is built from 13 residues.

The chain uses TRBV6-5 and TRBJ2-4; TRBD1 aligns across 8 bases. V gave up 2 bases and J gave up 3 bases; unmatched junction bases: 6. The CDR3 is 16 amino acids. CDR1 is MNHEY and CDR2 is SVGAGI in the germline V gene. The CDR3 DNA is TGTGCCAGCAGTTACCCGGAAACAGGGGGCAAAAACATTCAGTACTTC. This gives the protein CASSYPETGGKNIQYF.

V usage is TRBV6-6 and J usage is TRBJ2-2; no clear D. The CDR3 is 12 amino acids. CDR1 and CDR2 from the germline V gene are MNHNY and SVGAGI (reference sequence). V gave up 6 bases and J gave up 5 bases, with 7 bases separating them. CDR3 loop: CASSTDTGELFF. CDR3 nucleotide sequence: TGTGCCAGCAGCACAGATACCGGGGAGCTGTTTTTT.

The rearrangement uses TRBV28 and TRBJ1-1; D gene uncertain. Between the trimmed V and J ends, which lost 6 bases and 1 base, there was a span of 15 bases. CDR1 MDHEN and CDR2 SYDVKM come from the germline V gene. The length of the CDR3 is 15 residues. As DNA, the CDR3 is TGTGCCAGCAGAACCGGTATGTTGGGGAACACTGAAGCTTTCTTT. Residues: CASRTGMLGNTEAFF. Based on the CDR3 plus reference TRBV28 and TRBJ1-1, the full variable domain is DVKVTQSSRYLVKRTGEKVFLECVQDMDHENMFWYRQDPGLGLRLIYFSYDVKMKEKGDIPEGYSVSREKKERFSLILESASTNQTSMYLCASRTGMLGNTEAFFGQGTRLTVV.

The rearrangement uses TRBV30 and TRBJ1-2; D unclear. This CDR3 contains 12 residues. Per the germline V gene, CDR1 is GTSNPN and CDR2 is SVGIG (reference sequence). The V end lost 2 bases, the J end lost 8 bases, and 12 bases lay between the germline ends. The DNA of the CDR3 is TGTGCCTGGAGTCCCAACCGCGTAGGCTACACCTTC. Its protein product is CAWSPNRVGYTF.

The chain uses TRBV5-1 and TRBJ2-1; 15 positions agree with TRBD2. The germline CDR1 and CDR2 sequences are SGHRS and YFSETQ. J was trimmed by 0 bases and V by 3 bases; bases with no gene match: 4. This CDR3 comprises 18 residues. The CDR3, as DNA: TGCGCCAGCAGCTCAGGACTAGCGGGGGGGAGCTCCTACAATGAGCAGTTCTTC. Its protein is CASSSGLAGGSSYNEQFF.

The chain joins TRBV2 to TRBJ1-1, with D possibly matching TRBD1 (5 bases). The CDR3 is 15 residues long. Trimming removed 6 bases at V and 0 bases at J, with 14 bases between. Germline V CDR1 and CDR2: SNHLY, FYNNEI. CDR3 residues: CASRLSGLMNTEAFF. For the CDR3, the DNA is TGTGCCAGCAGATTATCGGGACTCATGAACACTGAAGCTTTCTTT.

This chain's CDR3 is CASSSRGYSNQPQHF. The DNA of the CDR3 is TGTGCCAGCAGTAGCAGGGGGTATAGCAATCAGCCCCAGCATTTT. V and J are TRBV28 and TRBJ1-5; TRBD1 matches 7 bases. The germline gives CDR1 MDHEN, CDR2 SYDVKM. With V trimmed by 5 bases and J by 0 bases, 4 bases remained unmatched. The CDR3 consists of 15 residues.

V usage is TRBV11-2 and J usage is TRBJ2-1; D not resolved. The V gene's germline CDR1 is SGHAT and CDR2 FQNNGV. V was cut by 3 bases and J by 7 bases, with 16 bases left in between. This CDR3 region has 15 residues. CDR3 DNA: TGTGCCAGCAGCTTGGCCGGGTCGGTGAGGAATGAGCAGTTCTTC. This encodes CASSLAGSVRNEQFF.

The chain couples TRBV13 to TRBJ1-6, with TRBD1 as a possible D gene (5 bases). The CDR3 extends over 12 amino acids. CDR1 is PRHDT and CDR2 is FYEKMQ in the germline V gene (reference sequence). V lost 3 bases to trimming and J lost 10 bases, with 7 bases between them. For the CDR3, the DNA is TGTGCCAGCAGCTTGGGGGAATCACCCCTCCACTTT. As protein: CASSLGESPLHF.